One sample yielded the 10 T cell receptor beta chains listed below, sequenced in a study of T-cell memory formation after mild COVID-19 (dated by TCRdb to the early 2020s). The receptor library was made with 5' RACE. Sequenced on an Illumina NovaSeq 6000. TCRdb passed the public sequencing reads through fastp at Q25 and MiXCR, retaining productive beta sequences. Records with the same CDR3 protein are collapsed into one entry carrying the most frequent genes and DNA. The sample table contains 380,000 or so distinct CDR3 sequences; only one count was recorded for about 15% of them. The top ten clones comprise roughly 22% of the sample. The sample was PBMCs or a T cell subset sorted from them (not recorded which). These receptors originate from a man younger than 30 who had mild COVID-19 (a few samples of this study predate the infection). The sample titles of this study are shuffled in the database, so cell type and time point are left out; the donor was told from shared clones.

This chain uses TRBV12-3 or TRBV12-4 with TRBJ2-4, with D perhaps TRBD1 (6 bases). The ends were cut back, 3 bases at V and 4 bases at J, with 10 bases in the middle. The CDR3 runs to 14 residues. The CDR3 loop reads CASSFGGGKNIQYF. The CDR3 DNA is TGTGCCAGCAGTTTTGGGGGCGGGAAAAACATTCAGTACTTC.

The table lists this clonotype with a few counts. The chain uses TRBV5-1 and TRBJ2-7; the match to TRBD2 covers 14 bases. Looked up from germline, CDR1 is SGHRS and CDR2 is YFSETQ. The CDR3 runs 16 residues. Trimming took 3 bases from V and 3 from J; bases not matched to a gene: 5. The CDR3 region has the DNA TGCGCCAGCAGCTCGACTAGCGGGGGGGCAAACTACGAGCAGTACTTC. Its translation: CASSSTSGGANYEQYF.

This chain uses TRBV20-1 with TRBJ2-3, with 11 positions matching TRBD1. This CDR3 is built from 15 residues. V shed 3 bases, J shed 4 bases, and the junction held 6 bases outside the gene matches. Germline loops: CDR1 DFQATT, CDR2 SNEGSKA (reference sequence). In DNA form, the CDR3 reads TGCAGTGCTAGCCGCCGGGACAGGGGGGCAGATACGCAGTATTTT. Translated, it gives CSASRRDRGADTQYF.

This clonotype occurred a few times. The chain couples TRBV5-4 to TRBJ1-2; 9 nucleotides match TRBD1. With V trimmed by 4 bases and J by 4 bases, 5 bases remained unmatched. This CDR3 has 14 amino acids. The germline CDR1 and CDR2 sequences are SGHNT and YYREEE (reference sequence). CDR3 sequence: CASSTGQGGYGYTF. CDR3 sequence (DNA): TGTGCCAGCAGCACGGGACAGGGTGGCTATGGCTACACCTTC. Complete variable domain (other parts from reference TRBV5-4 and TRBJ1-2): ETGVTQSPTHLIKTRGQQVTLRCSSQSGHNTVSWYQQALGQGPQFIFQYYREEENGRGNFPPRFSGLQFPNYSSELNVNALELDDSALYLCASSTGQGGYGYTFGSGTRLTVV.

V is TRBV29-1 and J is TRBJ1-1; tentative D call: TRBD1 (6 bases). The V end lost 3 bases, the J end lost 0 bases, and 11 bases lay between the germline ends. Germline CDR1 SQVTM, CDR2 ANQGSEA. The CDR3 runs 14 residues. Here the CDR3 reads CSVDGGPMNTEAFF. CDR3 DNA: TGCAGCGTTGACGGGGGGCCGATGAACACTGAAGCTTTCTTT.

This clonotype was seen ten or more times. This rearrangement joins TRBV27 to TRBJ2-5; TRBD1 matches at 10 bases. The J segment lost 1 base and the V segment lost 7 bases, leaving 9 bases of the junction unmatched. Germline V gene lookup returns CDR1 MNHEY and CDR2 SMNVEV (reference sequence). The CDR3 has 16 amino acids. CDR3 nucleotide sequence: TGTGCCAGCAATCGACAGGGGGCTATCCCCCAAGAGACCCAGTACTTC. As protein: CASNRQGAIPQETQYF.

V is TRBV6-5 and J is TRBJ1-2; 9 bases fit TRBD1. V dropped 5 bases and J dropped 6; count of bases not matched to a gene: 1. CDR3 length: 12 residues. The germline V gene has CDR1 MNHEY and CDR2 SVGAGI. DNA of the CDR3: TGTGCCAGCAGTACAGGGGGCAATGGCTACACCTTC. Translating gives CASSTGGNGYTF.

The V and J genes are TRBV7-2 and TRBJ1-2; 7 bases line up with TRBD1. Germline assignment: CDR1 SGHTA and CDR2 FQGNSA. V shed 5 bases and J 7 bases; nucleotides not matched to a gene: 10. The length of the CDR3 is 14 residues. This chain's CDR3 is CASSNLQGPLGYTF. The CDR3 nucleotides are TGTGCCAGCAGCAACCTACAGGGGCCCCTTGGCTACACCTTC.

V usage is TRBV7-9 and J usage is TRBJ1-5; TRBD1 agrees at 7 bases. J lost 0 bases, V lost 0 bases, and 2 bases had no gene match. Germline V gene sequence: CDR1 SEHNR, CDR2 FQNEAQ (reference sequence). CDR3 size: 16 residues. The CDR3 protein is CASSLAWDSSNQPQHF. CDR3 DNA sequence: TGTGCCAGCAGCTTAGCGTGGGACAGTAGCAATCAGCCCCAGCATTTT.

This clonotype was seen many times. The chain is built from TRBV29-1 and TRBJ2-5, with a possible D match to TRBD2 (6 bases). The CDR3 contains 10 residues. V was shortened by 6 bases and J by 4 bases, with 6 bases between the two germline ends. Per the germline V gene, CDR1 is SQVTM and CDR2 is ANQGSEA. The CDR3 spells CSVAGETQYF. CDR3 nucleotide sequence: TGCAGCGTAGCGGGAGAGACCCAGTACTTC.